This T cell receptor beta chain was identified in a study of response to subunit inactivated influenza vaccine. The study, taken as a whole, reports: It was the authors' suggestion that each seasonal influenza vaccination recruits few new T cells.

TCRdb independently ran MiXCR on the RT-PCR reads; one entry per CDR3 protein. The sample carries more than 500,000 distinct CDR3 sequences, over 9% recorded once. This clonotype was observed a handful of times. Its antigen is not identified. The CDR3 consists of 16 residues. V dropped 4 bases and J dropped 4; count of bases not matched to a gene: 7. Germline CDR1 is KGHDR and CDR2 is SFDVKD. The sample was also reused in another study, on T cells expressing NK-cell markers. That source notes: The authors made TCR beta cDNA libraries by 5'RACE template switching. This switching added a universal primer site and UMIs. Repertoire data for TCR beta were derived from sorted T cells (CD3+CD56+NKG2C+, CD3+CD56+NKG2C- and CD3+CD56-NKG2C+). Of eight sequenced donors, seven were HCMV-seropositive and one HCMV-seronegative. Among four donors, these clonotypes also ranked first in the CD3+CD56-NKG2C+ fraction.

V gene TRBV24-1 combines with J gene TRBJ2-3; 10 bases fit TRBD2. The TCR was taken from a man aged 45 to 65 who received an inactivated influenza vaccine. This specimen was PBMCs from blood, taken on the day of vaccination. CDR3 DNA sequence: TGTGCCACCAGTGAACCGAAGCGGGGGGGTGCAGATACGCAGTATTTT. Its translation: CATSEPKRGGADTQYF.